This entry is about one T cell receptor beta chain. Sequencing used immunoSEQ multiplex PCR; TCRdb keeps in-frame clones, though not all of them. This sample has millions of clones; about 92% occur once, and the top ten carry 0.39%. The data are from a study of shared clonotypes between healthy human individuals. The V and J ends lost 6 bases and 9 bases, in that order; junction bases with no gene match: 15. Germline values: CDR1 LGHNT, CDR2 FRNRAP. There are 16 residues in the CDR3. The chain has TRBV12-5 and TRBJ2-1, with 9 bases aligning to TRBD1. Sequenced input: naive CD4+ T cells from PBMCs. The subset was: CD45RA+ positively selected. The clonotype was recovered from a man aged 18 to 30 in good health. Some clones in this sample may be carry-over from other donors' samples. CDR3 sequence reads: CASGGGYRGQVSEQFF. In DNA, the CDR3 is TGTGCTAGTGGGGGCGGATACAGGGGGCAAGTCAGTGAGCAGTTCTTC.